Shown below are 29 T cell receptor beta chains from a single sample sequenced in a study of T cells in narcolepsy (dated by TCRdb to between 2018 and 2020). Preparation of the library involved the immunoSEQ multiplex PCR assay. Sourced from immuneACCESS, this table was stored by TCRdb with only in-frame sequences that have V and J called. A share of the clones is absent; for the studies checked, an unresolved V gene accounts for under half, and the remainder has no known explanation. The sample yields some 20,000 clones; around four fifths were counted once. In total, the top ten clones hold about 1.5% of the sample. The source material was memory (CD45RA-) CD4+ T cells from blood. Reading the label with the study, this specimen's cell subset or site is: memory T cells sorted ex vivo from peripheral blood. These receptors were obtained from a human donor in good health.

The DNA of the CDR3 is TGTGCCAGCAGCCTCTCTGGGAACTATGGCTACACCTTC. This translates into CASSLSGNYGYTF. V is TRBV27 and J is TRBJ1-2; D gene ambiguous. CDR3 length equals 13 residues. V lost 6 bases, J lost 2 bases, and 10 bases lay in between. The germline CDR1 and CDR2 sequences are MNHEY and SMNVEV (reference sequence).

The chain employs TRBV2 and TRBJ2-7, with 7 bases that match TRBD1. The J segment lost 4 bases and the V segment lost 0 bases, leaving 6 bases of the junction unmatched. The CDR3 has 15 residues. Germline lookup yields CDR1 SNHLY and CDR2 FYNNEI. The CDR3 loop reads CASSEAGGGFYEQYF. For the CDR3, the DNA is TGTGCCAGCAGTGAAGCAGGGGGCGGTTTTTACGAGCAGTACTTC.

This sequence joins TRBV7-8 and TRBJ1-3; possibly TRBD1 for D (6 bases). Germline assignment: CDR1 SGHVS and CDR2 FQNEAQ. The CDR3 runs to 17 residues. V gave up 5 bases and J gave up 0 bases, with 17 bases separating them. CDR3 sequence (DNA): TGTGCCAGCAGCATCCGACAGGTACCCTCCTCTGGAAACACCATATATTTT. This sequence encodes CASSIRQVPSSGNTIYF. The full variable domain, rest sourced from reference TRBV7-8 and TRBJ1-3, is GAGVSQSPRYKVAKRGQDVALRCDPISGHVSLFWYQQALGQGPEFLTYFQNEAQLDKSGLPSDRFFAERPEGSVSTLKIQRTQQEDSAVYLCASSIRQVPSSGNTIYFGEGSWLTVV.

This clone was seen only once. This chain connects TRBV5-1 to TRBJ2-5; TRBD2 aligns across 8 bases. This CDR3 spans 15 amino acids. Germline V gene lookup returns CDR1 SGHRS and CDR2 YFSETQ. V was pared by 0 bases and J by 4 bases, with 5 bases of the junction left unmatched. CDR3 amino acids: CASSLASGSTETQYF. CDR3 in DNA: TGCGCCAGCAGCTTGGCCAGCGGGAGCACAGAGACCCAGTACTTC.

The V and J genes are TRBV14 and TRBJ2-7, with no clear D. The CDR3 has 13 residues. The germline V and J ends were trimmed by 0 bases and 8 bases, with 11 bases remaining between them. Germline V gene sequence: CDR1 SGHDN, CDR2 FVKESK. Here the CDR3 reads CASSQDLYRQQYF. CDR3 in DNA: TGTGCCAGCAGCCAAGATCTTTACCGCCAGCAGTACTTC.

The chain has TRBV30 and TRBJ2-1; D uncertain. The germline V gene has CDR1 GTSNPN and CDR2 SVGIG (reference sequence). V lost 6 bases to trimming and J lost 4 bases, with 13 bases between them. The CDR3 runs 13 residues. CDR3 sequence: CACVGSHYNEQFF. CDR3 coding DNA: TGTGCCTGTGTCGGGTCCCATTACAATGAGCAGTTCTTC.

The chain uses TRBV2 and TRBJ2-7; D is possibly TRBD1 (6 bases). Germline lookup yields CDR1 SNHLY and CDR2 FYNNEI. The CDR3 has 14 residues. V was trimmed by 6 bases and J by 2 bases, leaving 14 bases between them. This CDR3 is CASRPGTPPYEQYF. CDR3 DNA: TGTGCCAGCAGGCCGGGGACACCACCCTACGAGCAGTACTTC.

Only a few counts were recorded for this clone. The V call is TRBV6-6, the J call TRBJ1-1; 7 bases line up with TRBD1. V was clipped by 10 bases and J by 6 bases; unmatched bases: 5. The germline V gene has CDR1 MNHNY and CDR2 SVGAGI (reference sequence). This CDR3 is built from 11 residues. CDR3: CAIRTGAEAFF. CDR3 DNA: TGTGCCATAAGGACAGGAGCTGAAGCTTTCTTT.

The J gene is TRBJ1-1, the V gene TRBV7-9; 9 positions match TRBD1. J lost 7 bases, V lost 5 bases, and 8 bases had no gene match. This CDR3 comprises 14 residues. Germline V gene data show CDR1 as SEHNR and CDR2 as FQNEAQ (reference sequence). CDR3 bases: TGTGCCAGCAGCACAGACAGGGGGATGAGTGAAGCTTTCTTT. It codes for CASSTDRGMSEAFF.

V gene TRBV5-6 combines with J gene TRBJ1-2; 8 bases map to TRBD1. The CDR3 runs 15 residues. V was clipped by 3 bases and J by 3 bases; unmatched bases: 7. Germline V lookup: CDR1 SGHDT, CDR2 YYEEEE. CDR3 nucleotide sequence: TGTGCCAGCAGCTCCCTAGACAGGGGCCACTATGGCTACACCTTC. Amino acid sequence: CASSSLDRGHYGYTF.

The chain combines TRBV27 with TRBJ1-1; a possible D gene is TRBD1 (6 bases). V was cut by 1 base and J by 5 bases, with 8 bases left in between. CDR3 length: 13 amino acids. Germline assignment: CDR1 MNHEY and CDR2 SMNVEV (reference sequence). CDR3 in amino acids: CASSLFRGTEAFF. The DNA of the CDR3 is TGTGCCAGCAGTTTATTCAGGGGTACTGAAGCTTTCTTT.

The V gene is TRBV2, the J gene TRBJ2-7, with D unclear. The V end lost 3 bases, the J end lost 9 bases, and 6 bases lay between the germline ends. Germline values: CDR1 SNHLY, CDR2 FYNNEI. The CDR3 runs 10 residues. The CDR3 loop is CASSEVLQYF. In DNA, the CDR3 is TGTGCCAGCAGTGAGGTCCTGCAGTACTTC.

This clone was observed a single time. The V gene is TRBV4-2, the J gene TRBJ2-1, with no clear D. The CDR3 covers 13 residues. The germline CDR1 and CDR2 sequences are LGHNA and YNFKEQ. Trimming cost V 0 bases and J 10 bases, with 10 bases left between them. CDR3 coding DNA: TGTGCCAGCAGCCAAGATTCACGTTCCGAGCAGTTCTTC. Protein: CASSQDSRSEQFF.

The CDR3 nucleotides are TGTGCCATCAGTGAGTCCGGTCTACCTAATGAGCAGTTCTTC. Translated: CAISESGLPNEQFF. The chain uses TRBV10-3 and TRBJ2-1; no clear D. The CDR3 spans 14 residues. Germline V CDR1 and CDR2: ENHRY, SYGVKD. The V end was cut by 0 bases, the J end by 7 bases, with 10 bases between.

The CDR3 nucleotides read TGTGCCAGCAGCCTCCTCGCGGGGAGCTCCTACGAGCAGTACTTC. Residues: CASSLLAGSSYEQYF. The rearrangement uses TRBV6-6 and TRBJ2-7, with D possibly TRBD2 on 6 matching bases. Germline V gene lookup returns CDR1 MNHNY and CDR2 SVGAGI (reference sequence). V dropped 6 bases and J dropped 0 bases, with 15 bases sitting between them. CDR3 size: 15 residues.

In its sample, this clone was seen once. The V and J genes are TRBV5-4 and TRBJ1-2, with D perhaps matching TRBD1 (6 bases). CDR1 is SGHNT, CDR2 YYREEE, per germline (reference sequence). V lost 1 base and J lost 4, with 8 bases in between. The CDR3 loop spans 13 amino acids. In DNA, the CDR3 is TGTGCCAGCAGCTTGACAGGGCCCTATGGCTACACCTTC. This codes for CASSLTGPYGYTF.

This chain connects TRBV29-1 to TRBJ2-1; D is unclear. The germline V gene has CDR1 SQVTM and CDR2 ANQGSEA. V gave up 3 bases and J gave up 0 bases, with 12 bases separating them. The CDR3 loop spans 15 amino acids. CDR3: CSVEGLASSYNEQFF. The CDR3, as DNA: TGCAGCGTTGAGGGGTTAGCCAGCTCCTACAATGAGCAGTTCTTC.

This rearrangement joins TRBV7-2 to TRBJ1-1; D might be TRBD1 (6 bases). The V end lost 8 bases, the J end lost 4 bases, and 14 bases lay between the germline ends. Germline V CDR1 and CDR2: SGHTA, FQGNSA. The CDR3 runs to 13 residues. The CDR3 loop reads CASCRGPTTEAFF. The CDR3 DNA is TGTGCCAGCTGCAGGGGACCTACCACTGAAGCTTTCTTT.

CDR3 sequence: CASSLEYYTNEQFF. In DNA, the CDR3 is TGTGCCAGCAGCTTAGAGTACTACACGAATGAGCAGTTCTTC. This chain uses TRBV7-2 with TRBJ2-1; D not resolved. The V gene lost 1 base and the J gene lost 7 bases, with 11 bases spanning the gap. Germline assignment: CDR1 SGHTA and CDR2 FQGNSA. This CDR3 spans 14 amino acids.

The V gene is TRBV18, the J gene TRBJ2-2; D gene unclear. Trimming took 3 bases from V and 0 from J, leaving 11 bases between them. There are 16 residues in the CDR3. Germline lookup yields CDR1 KGHSH and CDR2 LQKENI. The CDR3 region has the DNA TGTGCCAGCTCACCTCGGATAGTCGCGAACACCGGGGAGCTGTTTTTT. Amino acids: CASSPRIVANTGELFF. Full variable domain (remainder filled in from reference TRBV18 and TRBJ2-2): NAGVMQNPRHLVRRRGQEARLRCSPMKGHSHVYWYRQLPEEGLKFMVYLQKENIIDESGMPKERFSAEFPKEGPSILRIQQVVRGDSAAYFCASSPRIVANTGELFFGEGSRLTVL.

Only a few counts were recorded for this clone. The chain links TRBV11-3 to TRBJ1-3; no reliable D call. The germline CDR1 and CDR2 sequences are SGHNT and YENEEA. This CDR3 comprises 17 residues. Trimming took 0 bases from V and 0 from J, leaving 12 bases between them. CDR3 sequence: CASSLERRMSSGNTIYF. CDR3 DNA: TGTGCCAGCAGCTTAGAGAGACGGATGAGCTCTGGAAACACCATATATTTT.

This clone has a single count. The chain combines TRBV6-5 with TRBJ2-5; D is ambiguous. From germline, CDR1 is MNHEY and CDR2 SVGAGI. The V and J ends lost 8 bases and 1 base respectively, with 8 bases between them. CDR3 length equals 12 residues. The CDR3 loop reads CASRAGQETQYF. The DNA of the CDR3 is TGTGCCAGCCGGGCAGGCCAAGAGACCCAGTACTTC.

This clone was seen only once. This chain connects TRBV7-9 to TRBJ2-7, with D unclear. Looked up from germline, CDR1 is SEHNR and CDR2 is FQNEAQ (reference sequence). The V end lost 4 bases, the J end lost 6 bases, and 16 bases lay between the germline ends. The CDR3 runs to 14 residues. The CDR3 sequence is CASSWGKPTSEQYF. In DNA, the CDR3 is TGTGCCAGCAGCTGGGGTAAACCGACATCCGAGCAGTACTTC.

The CDR3 reads CASSLASRRNNEQFF. The DNA for the CDR3 is TGTGCCAGCAGCTTAGCTAGCCGAAGAAACAATGAGCAGTTCTTC. This chain uses TRBV7-2 with TRBJ2-1; D is undetermined. Germline V gives CDR1 SGHTA, CDR2 FQGNSA. This CDR3 has 15 residues. The V and J ends lost 0 bases and 5 bases respectively, with 11 bases between them.

This clone was counted between two and nine times. The chain uses TRBV5-8 and TRBJ1-3; 10 bases agree with TRBD1. This CDR3 has 16 amino acids. Germline V CDR1 and CDR2: SGHTS, YDEGEE. V lost 4 bases and J lost 1; bases outside the gene matches: 5. CDR3 region: CASSRDRGLSGNTIYF. In DNA, the CDR3 is TGTGCCAGCAGCCGCGACAGGGGGCTGTCTGGAAACACCATATATTTT. Combining the CDR3 with reference TRBV5-8 and TRBJ1-3 gives the whole variable domain EAGVTQSPTHLIKTRGQQATLRCSPISGHTSVYWYQQALGLGLQFLLWYDEGEERNRGNFPPRFSGRQFPNYSSELNVNALELEDSALYLCASSRDRGLSGNTIYFGEGSWLTVV.

V and J are TRBV2 and TRBJ1-6; TRBD1 might be the D (5 bases). The germline V and J ends were trimmed by 6 bases and 0 bases, with 12 bases remaining between them. CDR1 SNHLY and CDR2 FYNNEI come from the germline V gene. This CDR3 region has 16 residues. The CDR3 DNA reads TGTGCCAGCAGGGTCGGGGGGAGCTCCTATAATTCACCCCTCCACTTT. It codes for CASRVGGSSYNSPLHF.

The gene calls are TRBV11-2 and TRBJ2-7, with TRBD1 matching over 11 bases. V was clipped by 6 bases and J by 6 bases; unmatched bases: 13. This CDR3 is 16 amino acids long. Germline V lookup: CDR1 SGHAT, CDR2 FQNNGV. The CDR3 here is CASSPGTGGPWFEQYF. The CDR3 DNA reads as TGTGCCAGCAGTCCCGGGACAGGGGGACCCTGGTTCGAGCAGTACTTC.

The chain carries TRBV29-1 and TRBJ2-1, with no clear D. Germline V gives CDR1 SQVTM, CDR2 ANQGSEA. The germline V and J ends were trimmed by 8 bases and 9 bases, with 17 bases remaining between them. The CDR3 runs 12 residues. In DNA form, the CDR3 reads TGCAGCCACCGGACCGACGTGGTTGAGCAGTTCTTC. Protein sequence: CSHRTDVVEQFF.

This clone appeared once. This chain uses TRBV29-1 with TRBJ2-2, with TRBD2 as a possible D gene (6 bases). Trimming shortened V by 4 bases and J by 1 base, and 13 bases separated the two germline ends. The CDR3 is made up of 15 amino acids. Germline V gives CDR1 SQVTM, CDR2 ANQGSEA. CDR3 amino acids: CSVAVGSWNTGELFF. The CDR3, as DNA: TGCAGCGTTGCGGTCGGGAGCTGGAACACCGGGGAGCTGTTTTTT.